This T cell receptor (beta chain) originates from a study of blood T cell repertoires in COVID-19. Here immunoSEQ multiplex PCR was the method, and the copy in TCRdb shows in-frame clones only, minus some. Of around 250,000 clones listed, just over 85% were seen once; the top ten hold around 15%. Germline loops: CDR1 MNHEY, CDR2 SVGAGI. This CDR3 comprises 15 residues. Trimming left V 4 bases short and J 0 bases short, with 12 bases between. Participants came from about 24 US areas, aged roughly 18 to 89 years. Researchers sorted participants into cohorts using their self-reported clinical history. Sequencing was performed on PBMCs or T cells enriched from blood (not recorded which). The chain combines TRBV6-5 with TRBJ1-1, with a weak D call TRBD1 (5 bases). The sequence was collected from a man aged 18 to 29 who had recovered from COVID-19. The CDR3 protein is CASSLDKGMNTEAFF. The CDR3 DNA sequence: TGTGCCAGCAGTTTGGACAAAGGAATGAACACTGAAGCTTTCTTT.